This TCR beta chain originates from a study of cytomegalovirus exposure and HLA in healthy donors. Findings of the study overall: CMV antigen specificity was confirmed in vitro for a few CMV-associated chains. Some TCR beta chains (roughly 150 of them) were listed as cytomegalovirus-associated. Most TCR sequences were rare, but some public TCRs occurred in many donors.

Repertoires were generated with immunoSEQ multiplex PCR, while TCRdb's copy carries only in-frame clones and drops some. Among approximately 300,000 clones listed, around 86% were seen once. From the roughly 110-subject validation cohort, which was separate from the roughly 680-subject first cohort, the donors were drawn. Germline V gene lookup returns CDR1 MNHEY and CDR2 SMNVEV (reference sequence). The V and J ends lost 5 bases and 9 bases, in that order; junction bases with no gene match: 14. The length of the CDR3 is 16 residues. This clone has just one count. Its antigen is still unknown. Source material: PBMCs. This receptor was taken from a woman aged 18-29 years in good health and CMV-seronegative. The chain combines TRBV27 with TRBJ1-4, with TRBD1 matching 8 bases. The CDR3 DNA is TGTGCCAGCAGTCCGTACGGACAGGGCTCCTTTAAAAAACTGTTTTTT. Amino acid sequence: CASSPYGQGSFKKLFF. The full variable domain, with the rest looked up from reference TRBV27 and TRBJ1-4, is EAQVTQNPRYLITVTGKKLTVTCSQNMNHEYMSWYRQDPGLGLRQIYYSMNVEVTDKGDVPEGYKVSRKEKRNFPLILESPSPNQTSLYFCASSPYGQGSFKKLFFGSGTQLSVL.